This T cell receptor beta chain was retrieved from a study of cytomegalovirus exposure and HLA in healthy donors. Germline V gives CDR1 SGHRS, CDR2 YFSETQ. The V and J ends lost 0 bases and 11 bases, in that order; junction bases with no gene match: 3. The CDR3 is 13 amino acids. It was with 60 Vbeta and 13 Jbeta primers that the PCR ran. Assay: immunoSEQ multiplex PCR; the TCRdb copy retains only in-frame clones and omits some. The sample contains about 120,000 clones, approximately 80% of which appear only once. V usage is TRBV5-1 and J usage is TRBJ1-1, with 11 bases identical to TRBD1. Sequencing was carried out using PBMCs. The clonotype originates from a woman in her twenties or thirties in good health and CMV-seronegative. For the CDR3, the DNA is TGCGCCAGCAGCTTGGGGACAGGGGGCTCTGCTTTCTTT. This translates into CASSLGTGGSAFF.